The sequence of this T cell receptor (beta chain) was determined in a study of blood T cell repertoires in COVID-19. The data were produced by immunoSEQ multiplex PCR, yet TCRdb's version contains in-frame clones alone and is incomplete. Here the sample spans some 150,000 clones, around 89% being singletons. Recovery meant two consecutive negative NP/OP PCR tests, professional clearance, or resolved symptoms. The origin of this receptor is a woman between 18 and 29 years old who had recovered from COVID-19. Input material: PBMCs or T cells enriched from blood (not recorded which).

CDR3 sequence: CSVARDEQFF. The CDR3 coding sequence is TGCAGCGTTGCCCGAGATGAGCAGTTCTTC. The chain is built from TRBV29-1 and TRBJ2-1; no clear D gene. The CDR3 totals 10 residues. Germline V gives CDR1 SQVTM, CDR2 ANQGSEA. V dropped 4 bases and J dropped 8 bases, with 6 bases sitting between them.